This T cell receptor beta chain is from a study of T-cell reconstitution after alpha-beta-depleted transplantation in children. The ends were cut back, 7 bases at V and 4 bases at J, with 12 bases in the middle. The CDR3 is 13 residues long. Germline V lookup: CDR1 MNHEY, CDR2 SVGEGT. This clonotype was seen repeatedly, ten times or more. It was with unique molecular identifiers that the TCRbeta library was prepared. In TCRdb, the PCR reads were re-called with MiXCR into one record per CDR3 protein. The sample lists hundreds of thousands of distinct CDR3 sequences, approximately 12% occurring once. This specimen consisted of PBMCs from the stem cell graft donor, obtained from the stem cell graft. The sequence was obtained from a human donor who donated a stem cell graft to a child with acute lymphoblastic leukemia. This chain uses TRBV6-2 or TRBV6-3 with TRBJ2-3; tentative D call: TRBD1 (6 bases). Here the CDR3 reads CASNQGRADTQYF. For the CDR3, the DNA is TGTGCCAGCAATCAGGGGAGAGCAGATACGCAGTATTTT.